A selection of T cell receptor beta chains follows, all from one sample in a study of blood T cell repertoires in COVID-19. This table comes from immunoSEQ multiplex PCR, and its TCRdb copy is limited to in-frame clones, with some not included. The sample consists of 100,000 to 150,000 clones, more than 70% of them appearing once. Material: peripheral blood. The receptor source for this set is a woman aged 55-70 years with acute or convalescent COVID-19. Both conserved end residues are part of each CDR3. Each record gives: D gene, clone size, J gene, V gene, CDR3 DNA, CDR3 protein. The D gene is left open where the match is weak. The size of a clone is reported for some rows only, either as once, few or many, or as a class for expanded clones.

d_gene: TRBD1; abundance: once; j_gene: TRBJ1-4; v_gene: TRBV28; CDR3nt: TGTGCCAGCAGGCGACAGGGTGCGGGCTTTGAAAAACTGTTTTTT; CDR3aa: CASRRQGAGFEKLFF
d_gene: NA; abundance: NA; j_gene: TRBJ2-1; v_gene: TRBV6-6; CDR3nt: TGTGCCAGCAGTTACTCGAATAGCAATGAGCAGTTCTTC; CDR3aa: CASSYSNSNEQFF
d_gene: NA; abundance: NA; j_gene: TRBJ1-1; v_gene: TRBV9; CDR3nt: TGTGCCAGCAGCCCAATTGGGCGCCAGGGGTCCACTGAAGCTTTCTTT; CDR3aa: CASSPIGRQGSTEAFF
d_gene: NA; abundance: NA; j_gene: TRBJ2-5; v_gene: TRBV11-2; CDR3nt: TGTGCCAGCAGCTTCGGACTACAAGAGACCCAGTACTTC; CDR3aa: CASSFGLQETQYF
d_gene: NA; abundance: NA; j_gene: TRBJ2-2; v_gene: TRBV24-1; CDR3nt: TGTGCCACCAGTGCAATACAGGGTAGGAGCGGGGAGCTGTTTTTT; CDR3aa: CATSAIQGRSGELFF
d_gene: TRBD2; abundance: NA; j_gene: TRBJ2-1; v_gene: TRBV5-1; CDR3nt: TGCGCCAGCAGCTTGGGGACTAGAGAGGACAATGAGCAGTTCTTC; CDR3aa: CASSLGTREDNEQFF
d_gene: TRBD1; abundance: NA; j_gene: TRBJ2-2; v_gene: TRBV28; CDR3nt: TGTGCCAGCAGTGCTTACAGGGGGATTACGGCCGGGGAGCTGTTTTTT; CDR3aa: CASSAYRGITAGELFF
d_gene: NA; abundance: once; j_gene: TRBJ2-1; v_gene: TRBV20-1; CDR3nt: TGCAGTGCCCGGGACTACAATGAGCAGTTCTTC; CDR3aa: CSARDYNEQFF
d_gene: NA; abundance: NA; j_gene: TRBJ1-5; v_gene: TRBV28; CDR3nt: TGTGCCAGCAGGGTTTCAGGACAGCCCCAGCATTTT; CDR3aa: CASRVSGQPQHF
d_gene: NA; abundance: NA; j_gene: TRBJ2-3; v_gene: TRBV13; CDR3nt: TGTGCCAGCAGCTTCAGGTCCAGCACAGATACGCAGTATTTT; CDR3aa: CASSFRSSTDTQYF
d_gene: NA; abundance: NA; j_gene: TRBJ1-6; v_gene: TRBV24-1; CDR3nt: TGTGCCACCAGTGACCCCCGGGGAAGCTACCACTTT; CDR3aa: CATSDPRGSYHF
d_gene: NA; abundance: NA; j_gene: TRBJ1-5; v_gene: TRBV7-3; CDR3nt: TGTGCCAGCAGCTTTGACTCGACTCTCCATAAGTCCCCTGTTCAGCCCCAGCATTTT; CDR3aa: CASSFDSTLHKSPVQPQHF
d_gene: NA; abundance: NA; j_gene: TRBJ1-2; v_gene: TRBV24-1; CDR3nt: TGTGCCACCAGTCCCGGACAGTGGGAAGGCTACACCTTC; CDR3aa: CATSPGQWEGYTF
d_gene: TRBD2; abundance: NA; j_gene: TRBJ2-5; v_gene: TRBV5-4; CDR3nt: TGTGCCAGCAGCTTGGTTCTAGCGGGACTCACTGGAGAGACCCAGTACTTC; CDR3aa: CASSLVLAGLTGETQYF
d_gene: TRBD1; abundance: NA; j_gene: TRBJ2-2; v_gene: TRBV2; CDR3nt: TGTGCCAGCAGCGGCGACAGGGACCTAGCCGGGGAGCTGTTTTTT; CDR3aa: CASSGDRDLAGELFF
d_gene: NA; abundance: NA; j_gene: TRBJ1-4; v_gene: TRBV3-1/TRBV3-2; CDR3nt: TGTGCCAGCAGCCATAAAGGGAGTACTGAAAAACTGTTTTTT; CDR3aa: CASSHKGSTEKLFF
d_gene: NA; abundance: NA; j_gene: TRBJ1-6; v_gene: TRBV25-1; CDR3nt: TGTGCCAGCAGTGGGGCCGGGACACATAATTCACCCCTCCACTTT; CDR3aa: CASSGAGTHNSPLHF
d_gene: NA; abundance: NA; j_gene: TRBJ2-1; v_gene: TRBV4-1; CDR3nt: TGCGCCAGCAGCATGGGCCCCCGGCCCAATGAGCAGTTCTTC; CDR3aa: CASSMGPRPNEQFF
d_gene: TRBD2; abundance: once; j_gene: TRBJ2-1; v_gene: TRBV6-6; CDR3nt: TGTGCCAGCAGCCAGCGGGAGCTGTATTACAATGAGCAGTTCTTC; CDR3aa: CASSQRELYYNEQFF
d_gene: NA; abundance: NA; j_gene: TRBJ2-1; v_gene: TRBV5-1; CDR3nt: TGCGCCAGCAGCAAGCTCGGGGATGAGCAGTTCTTC; CDR3aa: CASSKLGDEQFF
d_gene: TRBD2; abundance: NA; j_gene: TRBJ2-2; v_gene: TRBV3-1/TRBV3-2; CDR3nt: TGTGCCAGCAGTCGCAGCGGGGCGAACACCGGGGAGCTGTTTTTT; CDR3aa: CASSRSGANTGELFF
d_gene: NA; abundance: NA; j_gene: TRBJ2-5; v_gene: TRBV13; CDR3nt: TGTGCCAGCAGCCCTAGGGGCTCCCTCCCAGAGACCCAGTACTTC; CDR3aa: CASSPRGSLPETQYF
d_gene: TRBD1; abundance: once; j_gene: TRBJ1-2; v_gene: TRBV5-1; CDR3nt: TGCGCCAGCAGCACAGGGGTCGGAAACTATGGCTACACCTTC; CDR3aa: CASSTGVGNYGYTF
d_gene: TRBD1; abundance: NA; j_gene: TRBJ2-1; v_gene: TRBV6-5; CDR3nt: TGTGCCAGCACTATGGACAGGGTAGTCGGCAATGAGCAGTTCTTC; CDR3aa: CASTMDRVVGNEQFF
d_gene: NA; abundance: few; j_gene: TRBJ1-1; v_gene: TRBV29-1; CDR3nt: TGCAGCGTTGATACCGGACAAGGGAGGACTGAAGCTTTCTTT; CDR3aa: CSVDTGQGRTEAFF